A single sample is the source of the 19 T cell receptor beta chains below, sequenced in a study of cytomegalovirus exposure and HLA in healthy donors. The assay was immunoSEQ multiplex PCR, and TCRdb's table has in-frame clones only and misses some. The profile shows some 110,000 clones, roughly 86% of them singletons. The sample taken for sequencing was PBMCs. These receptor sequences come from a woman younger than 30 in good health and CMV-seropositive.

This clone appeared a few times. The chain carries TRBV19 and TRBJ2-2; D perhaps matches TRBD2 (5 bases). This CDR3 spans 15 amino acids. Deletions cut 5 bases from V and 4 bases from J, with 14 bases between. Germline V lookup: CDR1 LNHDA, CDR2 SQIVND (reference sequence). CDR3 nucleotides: TGTGCCAGTAGTTTCCTAGCCCCGGGCACCGGGGAGCTGTTTTTT. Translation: CASSFLAPGTGELFF.

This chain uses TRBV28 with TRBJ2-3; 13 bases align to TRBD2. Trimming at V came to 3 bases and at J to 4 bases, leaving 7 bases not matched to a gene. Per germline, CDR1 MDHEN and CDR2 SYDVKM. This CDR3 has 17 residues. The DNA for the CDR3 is TGTGCCAGCAGTTTCCAGCTCGGGACTAGCGGGGCAGATACGCAGTATTTT. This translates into CASSFQLGTSGADTQYF.

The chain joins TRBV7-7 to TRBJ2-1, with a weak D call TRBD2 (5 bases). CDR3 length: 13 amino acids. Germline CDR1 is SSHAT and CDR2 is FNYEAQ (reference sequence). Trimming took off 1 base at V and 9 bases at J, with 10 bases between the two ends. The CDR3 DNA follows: TGTGCCAGCAGCTTAGGCGCCGGAGGTGAGCAGTTCTTC. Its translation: CASSLGAGGEQFF.

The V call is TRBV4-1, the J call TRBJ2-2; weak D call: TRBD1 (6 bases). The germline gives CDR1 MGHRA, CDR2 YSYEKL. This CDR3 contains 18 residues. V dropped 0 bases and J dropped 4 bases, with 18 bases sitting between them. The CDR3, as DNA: TGCGCCAGCAGCCAAGATATTTCCAGGGGTACCTCCACCGGGGAGCTGTTTTTT. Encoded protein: CASSQDISRGTSTGELFF.

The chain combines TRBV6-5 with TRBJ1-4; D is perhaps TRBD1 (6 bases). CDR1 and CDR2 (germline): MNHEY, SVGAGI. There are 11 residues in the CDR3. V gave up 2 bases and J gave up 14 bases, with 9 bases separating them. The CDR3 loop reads CASSYGQRLFF. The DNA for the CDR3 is TGTGCCAGCAGTTACGGACAGAGGCTGTTTTTT.

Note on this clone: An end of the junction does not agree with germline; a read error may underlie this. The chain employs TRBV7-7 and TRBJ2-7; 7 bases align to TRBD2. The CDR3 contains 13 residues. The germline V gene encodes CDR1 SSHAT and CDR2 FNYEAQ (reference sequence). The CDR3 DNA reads TGTGCTAGCAGCCAACGCGGGGGCTACGAGCAGTACTTC. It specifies CASSQRGGYEQYF.

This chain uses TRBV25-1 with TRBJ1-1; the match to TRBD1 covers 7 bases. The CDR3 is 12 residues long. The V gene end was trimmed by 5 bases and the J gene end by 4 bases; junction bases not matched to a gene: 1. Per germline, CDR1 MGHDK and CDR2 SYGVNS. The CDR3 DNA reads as TGTGCCAGCAGTACAGGGGTCACTGAAGCTTTCTTT. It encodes CASSTGVTEAFF.

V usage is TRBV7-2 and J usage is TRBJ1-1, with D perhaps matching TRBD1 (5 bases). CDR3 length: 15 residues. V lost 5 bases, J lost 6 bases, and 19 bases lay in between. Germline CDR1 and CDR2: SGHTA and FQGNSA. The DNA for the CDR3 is TGTGCCAGCAGCCTTCACGACAGTGGAACGGCTGAAGCTTTCTTT. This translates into CASSLHDSGTAEAFF.

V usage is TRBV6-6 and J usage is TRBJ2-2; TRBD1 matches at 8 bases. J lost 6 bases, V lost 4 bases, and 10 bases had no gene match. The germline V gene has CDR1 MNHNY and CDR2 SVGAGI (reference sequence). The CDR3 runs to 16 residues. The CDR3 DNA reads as TGTGCCAGCAGTTCTTACAGGGGGGAGTGGTCCGGGGAGCTGTTTTTT. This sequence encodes CASSSYRGEWSGELFF.

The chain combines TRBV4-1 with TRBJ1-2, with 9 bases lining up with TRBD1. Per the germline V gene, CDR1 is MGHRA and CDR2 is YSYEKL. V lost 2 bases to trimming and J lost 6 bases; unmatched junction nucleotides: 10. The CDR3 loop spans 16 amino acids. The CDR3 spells CASSQFIGQGKNGYTF. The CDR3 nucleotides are TGCGCCAGCAGCCAATTCATCGGACAGGGGAAAAATGGCTACACCTTC.

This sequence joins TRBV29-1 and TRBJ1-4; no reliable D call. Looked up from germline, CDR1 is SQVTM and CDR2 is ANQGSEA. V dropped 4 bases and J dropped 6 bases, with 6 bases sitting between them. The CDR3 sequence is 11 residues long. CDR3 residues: CSVAVDEKLFF. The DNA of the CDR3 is TGCAGCGTTGCCGTCGATGAAAAACTGTTTTTT.

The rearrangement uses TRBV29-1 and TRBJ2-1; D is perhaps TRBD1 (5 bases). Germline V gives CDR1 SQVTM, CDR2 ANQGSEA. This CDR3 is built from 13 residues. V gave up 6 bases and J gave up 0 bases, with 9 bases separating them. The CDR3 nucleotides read TGCAGCGTGACGACAGACTCCTACAATGAGCAGTTCTTC. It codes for CSVTTDSYNEQFF.

This chain's CDR3 is CASSAGTTSTDTQYF. In nucleotides, the CDR3 is TGCGCCAGCAGCGCCGGGACAACCTCCACAGATACGCAGTATTTT. The chain joins TRBV5-1 to TRBJ2-3; perhaps TRBD1 as D (6 bases). The ends were cut back, 4 bases at V and 2 bases at J, with 14 bases in the middle. This CDR3 comprises 15 residues. Germline V gives CDR1 SGHRS, CDR2 YFSETQ.

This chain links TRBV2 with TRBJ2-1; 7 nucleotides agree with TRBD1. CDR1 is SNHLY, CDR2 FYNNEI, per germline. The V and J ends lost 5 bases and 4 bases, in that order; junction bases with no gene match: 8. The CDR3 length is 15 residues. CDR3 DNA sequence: TGTGCCAGCAGTTTAACAGGGGTGGGGTACAATGAGCAGTTCTTC. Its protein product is CASSLTGVGYNEQFF.

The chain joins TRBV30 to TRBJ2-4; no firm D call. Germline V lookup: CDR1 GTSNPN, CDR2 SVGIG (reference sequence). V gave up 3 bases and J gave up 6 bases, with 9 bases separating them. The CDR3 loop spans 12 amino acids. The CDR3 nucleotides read TGTGCCTGGAGCCTGCGGCTAAACATTCAGTACTTC. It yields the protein CAWSLRLNIQYF. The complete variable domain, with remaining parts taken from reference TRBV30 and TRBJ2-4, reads SQTIHQWPATLVQPVGSPLSLECTVEGTSNPNLYWYRQAAGRGLQLLFYSVGIGQISSEVPQNLSASRPQDRQFILSSKKLLLSDSGFYLCAWSLRLNIQYFGAGTRLSVL.

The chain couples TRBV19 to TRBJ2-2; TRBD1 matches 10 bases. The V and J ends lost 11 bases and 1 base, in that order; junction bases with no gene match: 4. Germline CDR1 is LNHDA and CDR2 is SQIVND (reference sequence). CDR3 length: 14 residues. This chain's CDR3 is CAARDRGNTGELFF. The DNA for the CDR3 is TGTGCCGCCCGGGACAGGGGGAACACCGGGGAGCTGTTTTTT.

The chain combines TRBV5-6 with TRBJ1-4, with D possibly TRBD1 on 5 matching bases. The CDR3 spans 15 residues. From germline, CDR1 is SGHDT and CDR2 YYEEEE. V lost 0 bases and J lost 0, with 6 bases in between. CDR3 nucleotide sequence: TGTGCCAGCAGCTTGGGACAGTCAACTAATGAAAAACTGTTTTTT. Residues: CASSLGQSTNEKLFF.

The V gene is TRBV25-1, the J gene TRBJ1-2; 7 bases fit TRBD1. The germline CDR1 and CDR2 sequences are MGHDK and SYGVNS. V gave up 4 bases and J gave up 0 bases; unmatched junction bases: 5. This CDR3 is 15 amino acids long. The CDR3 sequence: CASSGQGLANYGYTF. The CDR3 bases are TGTGCCAGCAGTGGACAGGGTTTAGCTAACTATGGCTACACCTTC.

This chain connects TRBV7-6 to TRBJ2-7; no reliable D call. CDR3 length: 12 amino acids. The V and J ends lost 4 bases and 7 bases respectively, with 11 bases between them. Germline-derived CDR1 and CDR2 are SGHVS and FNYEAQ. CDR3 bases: TGTGCCAGCAGCTCCCAGTCCTGGGAGCAGTACTTC. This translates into CASSSQSWEQYF.